This section outlines one T cell receptor beta chain sequence together with its context. Within the sample, other DNA sequences also encode this same CDR3. This entry comes from a study of control samples from healthy donors and cancer patients. V lost 5 bases, J lost 2 bases, and 5 bases lay in between. The CDR3 spans 12 residues. From germline, CDR1 is SGHTA and CDR2 FQGNSA. Profiled with immunoSEQ multiplex PCR; TCRdb holds only in-frame clones, not every one. The sample consists of around 70,000 clones, 89% of them appearing once. The genes are TRBV7-2 and TRBJ2-3; D ambiguous. This TCR was sampled from a woman between 50 and 59 years old with colorectal cancer. The sample taken for sequencing was PBMCs. CDR3 region: CASSAYTDTQYF. The CDR3 nucleotides are TGTGCCAGCAGCGCGTACACAGATACGCAGTATTTT.